Following are 23 T cell receptor beta chains from one sample sequenced in a study of cytomegalovirus exposure and HLA in healthy donors. Use of 60 Vbeta and 13 Jbeta primers characterized the PCR. TCRdb keeps only in-frame clones here, not all; method: immunoSEQ multiplex PCR. Of some 130,000 clones in the sample, approximately 83% were seen once. What was sequenced was PBMCs. The receptors were gathered from a middle-aged man in good health and CMV-seronegative.

This chain joins TRBV29-1 and TRBJ2-7; D is ambiguous. CDR3 length: 13 residues. The germline V gene has CDR1 SQVTM and CDR2 ANQGSEA. V was shortened by 4 bases and J by 4 bases, with 14 bases between the two germline ends. CDR3 sequence: CSVVSPVGYEQYF. CDR3 DNA sequence: TGCAGCGTTGTCTCTCCCGTCGGGTACGAGCAGTACTTC.

CDR3 loop: CASSLARGQPQHF. The CDR3, as DNA: TGTGCCAGCAGCTTAGCAAGGGGTCAGCCCCAGCATTTT. This chain links TRBV7-8 with TRBJ1-5, with a weak D call TRBD1 (5 bases). Looked up from germline, CDR1 is SGHVS and CDR2 is FQNEAQ. V was pared by 0 bases and J by 6 bases, with 6 bases between. CDR3 length equals 13 residues.

The rearrangement joins TRBV27 to TRBJ1-1, with no clear D. Germline V gives CDR1 MNHEY, CDR2 SMNVEV (reference sequence). The V and J ends lost 5 bases and 5 bases respectively, with 15 bases between them. The CDR3 is 14 amino acids. DNA of the CDR3: TGTGCCAGCAGTAAGGACCCTCCGGGGACTGAAGCTTTCTTT. Its translation: CASSKDPPGTEAFF.

This sequence joins TRBV18 and TRBJ1-2, with 12 positions matching TRBD1. The germline CDR1 and CDR2 sequences are KGHSH and LQKENI. J was trimmed by 4 bases and V by 4 bases; bases with no gene match: 4. The CDR3 sequence is 15 residues long. The CDR3 sequence is CASSLGQGASYGYTF. The DNA of the CDR3 is TGTGCCAGCTCACTGGGACAGGGGGCCTCCTATGGCTACACCTTC.

The V call is TRBV2, the J call TRBJ1-1; the match to TRBD1 covers 7 bases. Germline V gene sequence: CDR1 SNHLY, CDR2 FYNNEI. V dropped 7 bases and J dropped 0; count of bases not matched to a gene: 8. This CDR3 contains 15 residues. The CDR3 coding sequence is TGTGCCAGCAAACGGGACAGCTTCATGAACACTGAAGCTTTCTTT. Its translation is CASKRDSFMNTEAFF.

This clone was seen once. The chain employs TRBV30 and TRBJ1-3; D remains ambiguous. Germline CDR1 reads GTSNPN; CDR2 reads SVGIG (reference sequence). Trimming removed 2 bases from V and 3 bases from J, with 5 bases in between. This CDR3 has 12 residues. The CDR3 is CAWSRLGNTIYF. Written as DNA, the CDR3 is TGTGCCTGGAGTCGACTTGGAAACACCATATATTTT.

This sequence joins TRBV5-1 and TRBJ1-1; a weak D match, TRBD1 (6 bases). The germline V gene has CDR1 SGHRS and CDR2 YFSETQ. This CDR3 is 15 amino acids long. Trimming shortened V by 0 bases and J by 11 bases, and 20 bases separated the two germline ends. The CDR3 protein is CASSLEAGDRSPAFF. CDR3 in DNA: TGCGCCAGCAGCTTGGAGGCAGGGGATAGATCGCCGGCTTTCTTT.

The J gene is TRBJ2-2, the V gene TRBV28; 9 nucleotides align to TRBD1. Germline V gene sequence: CDR1 MDHEN, CDR2 SYDVKM. V gave up 8 bases and J gave up 2 bases; unmatched junction bases: 9. The CDR3 spans 16 residues. The CDR3 DNA is TGTGCCAGCCTAGAGGGGGACAGGGATAACACCGGGGAGCTGTTTTTT. Translation: CASLEGDRDNTGELFF.

In DNA, the CDR3 is TGTGCCAGCAGTTACGTTGGGGGCGGCTACACCTTC. This codes for CASSYVGGGYTF. The chain uses TRBV6-5 and TRBJ1-2, with D possibly TRBD1 on 6 matching bases. V was trimmed by 2 bases and J by 8 bases, leaving 9 bases between them. Germline V gene data show CDR1 as MNHEY and CDR2 as SVGAGI. The CDR3 spans 12 residues.

This clone was seen a few times. This chain uses TRBV9 with TRBJ2-5, with 7 positions matching TRBD2. This CDR3 spans 14 amino acids. After removal of 0 bases from V and 9 bases from J, the junction contained 8 bases not matched to a gene. Per germline, CDR1 SGDLS and CDR2 YYNGEE. The CDR3 loop reads CASSVEGGPRSQYF. The CDR3 DNA reads as TGTGCCAGCAGCGTAGAGGGAGGGCCTAGGTCCCAGTACTTC.

This chain connects TRBV5-6 to TRBJ1-6, with 9 bases aligning to TRBD1. This CDR3 contains 14 residues. The germline gives CDR1 SGHDT, CDR2 YYEEEE. The trim removed 3 bases at V and 6 bases at J, leaving 1 base unmatched. In DNA form, the CDR3 reads TGTGCCAGCAGCTCGGGACAGGGTAATTCACCCCTCCACTTT. Amino acids: CASSSGQGNSPLHF.

The genes are TRBV7-2 and TRBJ2-7; perhaps TRBD2 as D (5 bases). CDR1 SGHTA and CDR2 FQGNSA come from the germline V gene. Trimming stripped 3 bases from V and 4 bases from J, with 10 bases between. The CDR3 sequence is 13 residues long. The CDR3 loop reads CASSFMGSYEQYF. The CDR3 bases are TGTGCCAGCAGCTTCATGGGGAGTTACGAGCAGTACTTC.

The J gene is TRBJ1-5, the V gene TRBV5-8; 7 nucleotides align to TRBD1. With 3 bases clipped from V and 0 bases from J, the junction kept 6 bases outside the gene matches. Per the germline V gene, CDR1 is SGHTS and CDR2 is YDEGEE. The CDR3 spans 16 residues. CDR3: CASSWGQLNSNQPQHF. CDR3 bases: TGTGCCAGCAGCTGGGGACAGCTTAATAGCAATCAGCCCCAGCATTTT.

The gene calls are TRBV5-6 and TRBJ1-2; tentatively, D is TRBD1 (5 bases). In germline, CDR1 is SGHDT, CDR2 YYEEEE. Trimming took 0 bases from V and 2 from J, leaving 17 bases between them. The CDR3 runs to 17 residues. CDR3 region: CASSLALTAPRNYGYTF. CDR3 DNA sequence: TGTGCCAGCAGCTTGGCCTTGACAGCTCCTAGGAACTATGGCTACACCTTC.

This clone was found a few times. The V and J genes are TRBV4-3 and TRBJ2-3, with 7 nucleotides matching TRBD1. The V and J ends lost 1 base and 2 bases, in that order; junction bases with no gene match: 3. The CDR3 is 15 amino acids. Germline V gives CDR1 LGHNA, CDR2 YSLEER. As DNA, the CDR3 is TGCGCCAGCAGCCAAGGACAGGGACCCACAGATACGCAGTATTTT. Translated: CASSQGQGPTDTQYF.

This rearrangement joins TRBV10-3 to TRBJ1-2; D uncertain. This CDR3 has 14 residues. Germline values: CDR1 ENHRY, CDR2 SYGVKD. Trimming removed 0 bases at V and 8 bases at J, with 13 bases between. CDR3 nucleotides: TGTGCCATCAGTGAGTCGATTGCAGGCGGGGGCTACACCTTC. Encoded protein: CAISESIAGGGYTF.

Details on this clone: Germline is not matched at one junction end, which may reflect a read error. The rearrangement links TRBV11-3 to TRBJ1-5; D uncertain. Germline V lookup: CDR1 SGHNT, CDR2 YENEEA. The CDR3 is 8 residues long. CDR3 DNA sequence: TGTGCCAGCAGCCCGTCTATTTTT. Protein: CASSPSIF. Together with reference TRBV11-3 and TRBJ1-5, the CDR3 gives the full variable domain: EAGVVQSPRYKIIEKKQPVAFWCNPISGHNTLYWYLQNLGQGPELLIRYENEEAVDDSQLPKDRFSAERLKGVDSTLKIQPAELGDSAVYLCASSPSIFGDGTRLSIL.

V usage is TRBV29-1 and J usage is TRBJ2-2, with a weak D call TRBD2 (7 bases). From germline, CDR1 is SQVTM and CDR2 ANQGSEA. This CDR3 contains 14 residues. The DNA for the CDR3 is TGCGCTGGGGGCGGGGGCGGGGACACCGGGGAGCTGTTTTTT. It translates to CAGGGGGDTGELFF.

The rearrangement uses TRBV5-4 and TRBJ1-2; 8 bases are a match to TRBD1. Germline CDR1 is SGHNT and CDR2 is YYREEE (reference sequence). The length of the CDR3 is 14 residues. The V segment lost 1 base and the J segment 5 bases; nucleotides outside the gene matches: 4. Written as DNA, the CDR3 is TGTGCCAGCAGCTTGTTTACAGGGGGGTATGGCTACACCTTC. Residues: CASSLFTGGYGYTF. The full variable domain, with the rest looked up from reference TRBV5-4 and TRBJ1-2, is ETGVTQSPTHLIKTRGQQVTLRCSSQSGHNTVSWYQQALGQGPQFIFQYYREEENGRGNFPPRFSGLQFPNYSSELNVNALELDDSALYLCASSLFTGGYGYTFGSGTRLTVV.

The chain links TRBV7-2 to TRBJ1-1; the D gene is possibly TRBD1 (5 bases). Germline CDR1 SGHTA, CDR2 FQGNSA. V was trimmed by 4 bases and J by 1 base, leaving 10 bases between them. The CDR3 sequence is 14 residues long. In nucleotides, the CDR3 is TGTGCCAGCAGCTACCTCGGGGGGAACACTGAAGCTTTCTTT. Protein sequence: CASSYLGGNTEAFF.

The V and J genes are TRBV28 and TRBJ2-2; no firm D call. Germline lookup yields CDR1 MDHEN and CDR2 SYDVKM. This CDR3 is built from 13 residues. Trimming took off 5 bases at V and 1 base at J, with 5 bases between the two ends. The CDR3 reads CASSIMNTGELFF. As DNA, the CDR3 is TGTGCCAGCAGTATAATGAACACCGGGGAGCTGTTTTTT.

This clone has only a few counts. The chain has TRBV5-4 and TRBJ2-1; tentatively, D is TRBD1 (6 bases). Germline V CDR1 and CDR2: SGHNT, YYREEE (reference sequence). The V end was cut by 4 bases, the J end by 5 bases, with 28 bases between. The CDR3 is made up of 19 amino acids. Written as DNA, the CDR3 is TGTGCCAGCAGCCCACTCCCTACAGGGTTGGGTATTAACGACAATGAGCAGTTCTTC. Protein: CASSPLPTGLGINDNEQFF.

The chain carries TRBV6-1 and TRBJ2-1; a weak D match, TRBD2 (6 bases). V was trimmed by 1 base and J by 8 bases, leaving 12 bases between them. This CDR3 spans 14 amino acids. CDR1 and CDR2 (germline): MNHNS, SASEGT. CDR3: CASSEDPGVDEQFF. The CDR3 DNA sequence: TGTGCCAGCAGTGAAGACCCGGGGGTGGATGAGCAGTTCTTC.